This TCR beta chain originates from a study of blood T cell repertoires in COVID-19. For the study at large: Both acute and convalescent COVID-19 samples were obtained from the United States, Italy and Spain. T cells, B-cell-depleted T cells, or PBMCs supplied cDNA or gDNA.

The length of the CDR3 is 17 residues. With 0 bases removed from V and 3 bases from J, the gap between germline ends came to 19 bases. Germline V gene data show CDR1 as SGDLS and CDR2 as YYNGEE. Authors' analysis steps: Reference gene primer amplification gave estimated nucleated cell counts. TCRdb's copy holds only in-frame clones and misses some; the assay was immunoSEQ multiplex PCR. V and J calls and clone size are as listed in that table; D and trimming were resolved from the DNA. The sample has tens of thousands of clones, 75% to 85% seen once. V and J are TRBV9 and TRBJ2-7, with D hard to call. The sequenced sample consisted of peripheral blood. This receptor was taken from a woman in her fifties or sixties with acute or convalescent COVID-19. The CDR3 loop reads CASSVAPSEAGYYEQYF. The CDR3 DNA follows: TGTGCCAGCAGCGTAGCCCCCTCTGAAGCCGGGTACTACGAGCAGTACTTC.